These T cell receptor beta chains were read from a single sample in a study of blood T cell repertoires in COVID-19. The protocol was immunoSEQ multiplex PCR, while the TCRdb copy is restricted to in-frame clones and leaves out a portion. The table lists about 260,000 clones, about nine tenths of them singletons. Source material: peripheral blood. Source of these receptors: a man in his 60s who had recovered from COVID-19. The CDR3 runs from the conserved cysteine through the conserved F or W. D genes are given only for firm matches. For some rows the clone size is stated as once, few or many, or as a class when expanded; others skip it.

clone_size,cdr3_length,v_call,d_call,j_call,cdr3_nt,cdr3_aa
.,13,TRBV2,TRBD1,TRBJ1-2,TGTGCCAGAAGGGACAGGGTCAGATATGGCTACACCTTC,CARRDRVRYGYTF
.,15,TRBV11-2,TRBD1,TRBJ2-7,TGTGCCAGCAGCTTAGGGACAGGGCCAGCCTACGAGCAGTACTTC,CASSLGTGPAYEQYF
once,15,TRBV4-1,.,TRBJ2-7,TGCGCCAGCAGCCCGAGGAGGGGGGGGATCTACGAGCAGTACTTC,CASSPRRGGIYEQYF
once,16,TRBV5-5,.,TRBJ2-2,TGTGCCAGCAGCTTGCTGCAGGGGCGGAACACCGGGGAGCTGTTTTTT,CASSLLQGRNTGELFF
.,15,TRBV5-1,.,TRBJ1-2,TGCGCCAGCAGCCCGGACAGAGGGGGATCCTATGGCTACACCTTC,CASSPDRGGSYGYTF
.,16,TRBV6-2/TRBV6-3,.,TRBJ1-1,TGTGCCAGCAGTTACGGGGTTCCAACAGGGTCGTCGGAAGCTTTCTTT,CASSYGVPTGSSEAFF
.,14,TRBV7-9,TRBD1,TRBJ2-7,TGTGCCAGCGGGGGACAGGATGTCTCCTACGAGCAGTACTTC,CASGGQDVSYEQYF
.,14,TRBV4-2,.,TRBJ1-6,TGTGCCAGCAGCCGCTGGGGGGGAGACTCACCCCTCCACTTT,CASSRWGGDSPLHF
.,15,TRBV2,.,TRBJ2-3,TGTGCCAGCAGAGTAGCGGTGACTAGCACAGATACGCAGTATTTT,CASRVAVTSTDTQYF
.,14,TRBV14,.,TRBJ1-1,TGTGCCAGCAGCCAACCAGGAATGAACACTGAAGCTTTCTTT,CASSQPGMNTEAFF
.,17,TRBV7-3,.,TRBJ1-1,TGTGCCAGCAGCTTAGGAAGGGGCCGCCGAATGAACACTGAAGCTTTCTTT,CASSLGRGRRMNTEAFF
.,14,TRBV6-5,TRBD2,TRBJ2-5,TGTGCCAGCAGGGCCTCGGGACTAAAAGAGACCCAGTACTTC,CASRASGLKETQYF
.,19,TRBV5-1,TRBD1,TRBJ2-1,TGCGCCAGCAGCCCGAGATCCGGGACAGGATCTAGCTCCTACAATGAGCAGTTCTTC,CASSPRSGTGSSSYNEQFF
.,13,TRBV27,.,TRBJ2-2,TGTGCCAGCATGCGTACTAACACCGGGGAGCTGTTTTTT,CASMRTNTGELFF
.,17,TRBV3-1/TRBV3-2,TRBD1,TRBJ2-3,TGTGCCAGCAGCCAGGCCGCTACAGGGGGCCCAACAGATACGCAGTATTTT,CASSQAATGGPTDTQYF
.,18,TRBV3-1/TRBV3-2,.,TRBJ2-1,TGTGCCAGCAGCCAAGATTGGCCCTCCGGAGGACTCTACAATGAGCAGTTCTTC,CASSQDWPSGGLYNEQFF
.,12,TRBV13,.,TRBJ1-2,TGTGCCAGCAGCGGGGGACTTGATGGCTACACCTTC,CASSGGLDGYTF
.,17,TRBV9,TRBD1,TRBJ2-2,TGTGCCAGCAGCGTCGGACAGGGGGTCTCGCGGACCGGGGAGCTGTTTTTT,CASSVGQGVSRTGELFF
.,17,TRBV18,.,TRBJ1-3,TGTGCCAGCTCACCGGGACACGTAACCGCCTCTGGAAACACCATATATTTT,CASSPGHVTASGNTIYF
.,14,TRBV5-1,TRBD1,TRBJ1-2,TGCGCCAGCAAACAGGGGAACAGCGGCTATGGCTACACCTTC,CASKQGNSGYGYTF
.,18,TRBV21-1,.,TRBJ2-3,TGTGCCAGCAGCAACCGGGACAGGCCTAGGATGTACACAGATACGCAGTATTTT,CASSNRDRPRMYTDTQYF
.,16,TRBV2,TRBD2,TRBJ2-2,TGTGCCAGCACCCTAACGGGAGGGGCGGCCACCGGGGAGCTGTTTTTT,CASTLTGGAATGELFF
.,17,TRBV3-1/TRBV3-2,TRBD2,TRBJ2-1,TGTGCCAGCAGCCAAGATGGTTGGACTAGCGGGGGAGATGAGCAGTTCTTC,CASSQDGWTSGGDEQFF
.,16,TRBV5-1,.,TRBJ1-2,TGCGCCAGCAGCTTGGTTGGTCCGGGGGTGGCCTATGGCTACACCTTC,CASSLVGPGVAYGYTF
.,13,TRBV5-1,TRBD2,TRBJ2-3,TGCGCCAGCAGCTTCGGGGGAGGGGAGGCGCAGTATTTT,CASSFGGGEAQYF
.,13,TRBV12-3/TRBV12-4,TRBD1,TRBJ1-2,TGTGCCAGCAGTTTCAAACAGGGGGCTTTCTACACCTTC,CASSFKQGAFYTF
.,16,TRBV18,TRBD1,TRBJ2-2,TGTGCCAGCTCAACCTCCGGGACAGGGAACACCGGGGAGCTGTTTTTT,CASSTSGTGNTGELFF
.,13,TRBV19,.,TRBJ1-2,TGTGCCAGTAGTATTGGAGGGGCTTATGGCTACACCTTC,CASSIGGAYGYTF
.,15,TRBV7-8,.,TRBJ2-7,TGTGCCAGCAGCGTATTGGGGGCGCTTAGTTACGAGCAGTACTTC,CASSVLGALSYEQYF
.,16,TRBV7-2,TRBD2,TRBJ2-3,TGTGCCAGCAGCTTAGCTAGCGGGGGGATCCCAGATACGCAGTATTTT,CASSLASGGIPDTQYF
.,16,TRBV5-4,TRBD1,TRBJ1-3,TGTGCCAGCAGCGCAACAGACAGGGCCCCTGGAAACACCATATATTTT,CASSATDRAPGNTIYF
few,14,TRBV19,.,TRBJ1-2,TGTGCCAGTAGTATAGAGTCAGGAAACTATGGCTACACCTTC,CASSIESGNYGYTF
.,11,TRBV12-3/TRBV12-4,.,TRBJ2-7,TGTGCCATCGGGCGGGGGCACGAGCAGTACTTC,CAIGRGHEQYF
.,16,TRBV14,TRBD1,TRBJ1-6,TGTGCCAGCAGCCAAGGGCGCGACAGGGGAAATTCACCCCTCCACTTT,CASSQGRDRGNSPLHF
.,16,TRBV5-1,.,TRBJ2-3,TGCGCCAGCAGCTTTCCAAACAGGGCAGCCACAGATACGCAGTATTTT,CASSFPNRAATDTQYF
.,13,TRBV12-3/TRBV12-4,.,TRBJ2-7,TGTGCCAGCAGTAGAGGGACACGCTACGAGCAGTACTTC,CASSRGTRYEQYF